This T cell receptor beta chain was documented in a study of blood T cell repertoires in COVID-19. On the study more broadly: T cells, B-cell-depleted T cells, or PBMCs supplied cDNA or gDNA.

Enrolled during active infection, Seattle patients were then followed longitudinally. Trimming shortened V by 0 bases and J by 0 bases, and 11 bases separated the two germline ends. The CDR3 extends over 16 amino acids. Germline V gene sequence: CDR1 LNHNV, CDR2 YYDKDF (reference sequence). Original processing notes: Estimates of nucleated cell counts were drawn from the amplification of reference gene primers. Clones were read by immunoSEQ multiplex PCR, and TCRdb kept only the in-frame ones, dropping some. From that table come the V and J calls and clone size; the DNA was used to work out D and trimming. The data show under 250,000 clones, 80% to 90% seen once.

The receptor was derived from a man over 45 with COVID-19, enrolled during active disease. The gene calls are TRBV15 and TRBJ1-2; D is possibly TRBD1 (5 bases). The sample taken for sequencing was peripheral blood. As DNA, the CDR3 is TGTGCCACCAGCAGAGATGGGGCAGCCACTAACTATGGCTACACCTTC. Translated, it gives CATSRDGAATNYGYTF.